Listed below are T cell receptor beta chains from one sample, sequenced in a study of spatial heterogeneity in lung cancer. TCRdb passed the 5' RACE reads through MiXCR, listing each CDR3 protein once. The data contain nearly 5,500 distinct CDR3 sequences, 3.5% to 4.5% of them singletons. This sample comprised normal lung tissue next to the tumor, obtained at surgery. The source is a male donor with early-stage non-small cell lung cancer. Both conserved end residues are part of each CDR3. The order of the fields is V gene, clone size, J gene, D gene, CDR3 DNA, CDR3 protein. D genes are given only for firm matches. Expanded clones are given a class, and other clones once, few, many or no size at all.

TRBV20-1,large,TRBJ2-3,TRBD2,TGCAGTGCTAGAGATTTCTTTGGGACTAGCGGCTTGGATACGCAGTATTTT,CSARDFFGTSGLDTQYF
TRBV20-1,many,TRBJ2-2,TRBD2,TGCAGTGCTAGAGCTAGCGGGAGGGCGAACACCGGGGAGCTGTTTTTT,CSARASGRANTGELFF
TRBV14,medium-sized,TRBJ1-2,.,TGTGCCAGCAGCCAAGATGGAAGGGGCTACACCTTC,CASSQDGRGYTF
TRBV2,medium-sized,TRBJ1-1,.,TGTGCCAGCAGTCGAGACACGCTTTATGAAGCTTTCTTT,CASSRDTLYEAFF
TRBV2,many,TRBJ2-6,.,TGTGCCAGCAGGATGGGGGAATCTGGGGCCAACGTCCTGACTTTC,CASRMGESGANVLTF
TRBV27,many,TRBJ2-2,TRBD2,TGTGCCAGCTGTTATGGACTAGCGGGATTATTGGCCGGGGAGCTGTTTTTT,CASCYGLAGLLAGELFF
TRBV13,few,TRBJ2-5,TRBD2,TGTGCCAGCAGCTTACCGGGAGGCGGCCAAGAGACCCAGTACTTC,CASSLPGGGQETQYF
TRBV6-1,medium-sized,TRBJ1-1,.,TGTGCCAGCAGTCCTACCGGGCCTATATACACTGAAGCTTTCTTT,CASSPTGPIYTEAFF
TRBV19,medium-sized,TRBJ1-6,.,TGTGCCAGTAGTCCTTCCCGGACAGATTATAATTCACCCCTCCACTTT,CASSPSRTDYNSPLHF
TRBV14,few,TRBJ1-1,.,TGTGCCAGCAGCCGCAAGGGGTATGGCAGTGCTGAAGCTTTCTTT,CASSRKGYGSAEAFF
TRBV10-3,medium-sized,TRBJ1-3,.,TGTGCCATCAGTGAGCCGGACGGTCTAAGGAACACCATATATTTT,CAISEPDGLRNTIYF
TRBV6-8,medium-sized,TRBJ2-5,TRBD1,TGTGCCAGCAGCTTAAAACAGGGGTCCCAAGAGACCCAGTACTTC,CASSLKQGSQETQYF
TRBV29-1,.,TRBJ1-1,TRBD1,TGCAGCGTTGGGGGCAGGGGGCAGGTACTTGAAGCTTTCTTT,CSVGGRGQVLEAFF
TRBV6-1,many,TRBJ1-1,TRBD1,TGTGCCAGCAGTGAAGAGGGGGCGAACACTGAAGCTTTCTTT,CASSEEGANTEAFF
TRBV29-1,many,TRBJ2-5,TRBD1,TGCAGCGTGGGACAGGGGACACAAGAGACCCAGTACTTC,CSVGQGTQETQYF
TRBV20-1,medium-sized,TRBJ1-3,.,TGCAGTGCTAGATCCGGAAACACCATATATTTT,CSARSGNTIYF
TRBV5-4,many,TRBJ1-1,.,TGTGCCAGCAGCTTGGATGTCAGGGAGAACACTGAAGCTTTCTTT,CASSLDVRENTEAFF
TRBV30,many,TRBJ2-7,TRBD1,TGTGCCTGGAACCCGACAGGGGCTACCTACGAGCAGTACTTC,CAWNPTGATYEQYF
TRBV4-1,medium-sized,TRBJ2-7,TRBD2,TGCGCCAGCAGCCGGGGGACTAGCAACGAGCAGTACTTC,CASSRGTSNEQYF
TRBV7-6,many,TRBJ2-1,TRBD2,TGTGCCAGCAGCCTTCGACTAGCGGGGTACAATGAGCAGTTCTTC,CASSLRLAGYNEQFF
TRBV20-1,medium-sized,TRBJ1-2,.,TGCAGTGCTAGAGATTTAGGCTCCAGTGGGAGGGGGGGGCTTGGCTACACCTTC,CSARDLGSSGRGGLGYTF
TRBV5-6,many,TRBJ1-6,TRBD1,TGTGCCAGCAGCTTGCTTGCGGGACAGACGGATTCACCCCTCCACTTT,CASSLLAGQTDSPLHF
TRBV12-3/TRBV12-4,many,TRBJ2-6,TRBD1,TGTGCCAGCAGACACGGGACAGGTGGGGCCAACGTCCTGACTTTC,CASRHGTGGANVLTF
TRBV5-6,few,TRBJ1-1,.,TGTGCCAGCAGCCCGGGGCAGACTTACTCCAGACGCATGAACACTGAAGCTTTCTTT,CASSPGQTYSRRMNTEAFF
TRBV19,many,TRBJ1-2,.,TGTGCCAGTAGTATAAGTGTCCAAAGGGTCATCTATGGCTACACCTTC,CASSISVQRVIYGYTF
TRBV20-1,.,TRBJ2-5,.,TGCAGTGCTTCCATCAGGGAAGAGACCCAGTACTTC,CSASIREETQYF
TRBV5-1,medium-sized,TRBJ2-6,.,TGCGCCAGCAGCGGAAGCTCTGGGGCCAACGTCCTGACTTTC,CASSGSSGANVLTF
TRBV9,many,TRBJ1-4,.,TGTGCCAGCAGCATAGGAGGGGCCTCTAATGAAAAACTGTTTTTT,CASSIGGASNEKLFF
TRBV5-4,medium-sized,TRBJ1-1,TRBD1,TGTGCCAGCAGCTTGGGACAGGGAAGAACTGAAGCTTTCTTT,CASSLGQGRTEAFF
TRBV19,many,TRBJ1-4,TRBD1,TGTGCCAGTACCGGGACAGGGAATTATGAAAAACTGTTTTTT,CASTGTGNYEKLFF
TRBV5-7,many,TRBJ2-2,TRBD1,TGTGCCAGCAGCTCCCGGGACAGGGGGCGCGGGAACACCGGGGAGCTGTTTTTT,CASSSRDRGRGNTGELFF
TRBV7-2,hyperexpanded,TRBJ2-4,TRBD2,TGTGCCAGCAGCTTAGGGGGACTAGCGGGGGAAAACATTCAGTACTTC,CASSLGGLAGENIQYF
TRBV7-7,medium-sized,TRBJ2-7,TRBD1,TGTGCCAGCAGCTTAGTGGGCCCGGACAGGGCTAGGGAGAGCTACGAGCAGTACTTC,CASSLVGPDRARESYEQYF
TRBV5-1,medium-sized,TRBJ1-1,.,TGCGCCAGCAGCTTGCAGTCAGCAAAGAACACTGAAGCTTTCTTT,CASSLQSAKNTEAFF
TRBV3-1,many,TRBJ2-2,.,TGTGCCAGCAGCCTCAGGGCAGGCGGGGAGCTGTTTTTT,CASSLRAGGELFF
TRBV5-1,many,TRBJ2-7,.,TGCGCCAGCAGCTTGTGGGGGACGGAGAACCCCTACGAGCAGTACTTC,CASSLWGTENPYEQYF
TRBV15,medium-sized,TRBJ2-3,.,TGTGCCACCAGCAGAGAGGGCAGGGCAGTAGATACGCAGTATTTT,CATSREGRAVDTQYF
TRBV18,medium-sized,TRBJ1-1,TRBD1,TGTGCCAGCTCACCTTCCGTTGGACAGGGGAGCGCTGAAGCTTTCTTT,CASSPSVGQGSAEAFF
TRBV5-1,many,TRBJ2-7,TRBD2,TGCGCCAGCGGGGCTAGCGGCTACGAGCAGTACTTC,CASGASGYEQYF
TRBV18,.,TRBJ2-7,TRBD2,TGTGCCAGCTCACCACCTCTAGCGGGTGAAGAGCAGTACTTC,CASSPPLAGEEQYF
TRBV6-6,few,TRBJ1-2,.,TGTGCCAGCATGGGCTCGTCCTATGGCTACACCTTC,CASMGSSYGYTF